This TCR beta chain was captured in a study of response to subunit inactivated influenza vaccine. Study-wide points: Authors suggested each seasonal flu vaccination may recruit only limited numbers of new T cells.

A remark on this clonotype: The target antigen is unknown.

This CDR3 has 13 residues. Germline lookup yields CDR1 SGHRS and CDR2 YFSETQ. With 1 base removed from V and 3 bases from J, the gap between germline ends came to 8 bases. Each CDR3 protein gets one entry after TCRdb re-called the RT-PCR reads with MiXCR. This table holds around 530,000 distinct CDR3 sequences, approximately 12% found once. Sequencing used PBMCs from blood, obtained on the day of vaccination. The source of this sequence is a man in his fifties who received an inactivated influenza vaccine. The chain combines TRBV5-1 with TRBJ2-7; D remains unclear. The CDR3 nucleotides read TGCGCCAGCAGCTTGAGGCAACGCTACGAGCAGTACTTC. Translated, it gives CASSLRQRYEQYF.